The TCR beta chain described here comes from a study of blood T cell repertoires in COVID-19. Looking at the study overall: There were acute and convalescent COVID-19 samples, and they came from the United States, Italy and Spain. From T cells, B-cell-depleted T cells, or PBMCs came the material, which was cDNA or gDNA.

Per the authors' pipeline: Estimation of nucleated cell counts relied on the amplification of reference gene primers. Clones were sequenced by immunoSEQ multiplex PCR, and TCRdb holds only the in-frame ones, with some missing. Clone size and V and J calls were adopted from that table, with D and trimming inferred from the DNA. The table has approximately 120,000 clones, roughly 75% seen once. The CDR3 is 16 residues long. V was trimmed by 1 base and J by 0 bases, leaving 9 bases between them. CDR1 is KGHSH, CDR2 LQKENI, per germline. This sequence originates from a human donor in a cohort sampled during active or convalescent COVID-19. Sequenced sample: peripheral blood. V and J are TRBV18 and TRBJ1-4; D ambiguous. The CDR3 protein is CASSPLPPATNEKLFF. The CDR3, as DNA: TGTGCCAGCTCACCACTTCCACCGGCAACTAATGAAAAACTGTTTTTT.